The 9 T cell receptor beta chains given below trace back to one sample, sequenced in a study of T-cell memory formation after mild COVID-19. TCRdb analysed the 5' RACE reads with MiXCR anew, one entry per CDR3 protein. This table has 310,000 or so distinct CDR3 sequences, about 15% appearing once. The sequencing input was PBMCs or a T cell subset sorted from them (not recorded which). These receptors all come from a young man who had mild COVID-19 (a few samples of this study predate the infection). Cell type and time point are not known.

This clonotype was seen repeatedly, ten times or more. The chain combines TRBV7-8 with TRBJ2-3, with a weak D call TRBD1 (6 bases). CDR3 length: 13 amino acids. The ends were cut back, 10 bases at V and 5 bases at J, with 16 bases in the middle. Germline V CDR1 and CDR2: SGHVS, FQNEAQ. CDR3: CATGDGARDTQYF. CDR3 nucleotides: TGTGCCACAGGGGACGGAGCAAGAGATACGCAGTATTTT.

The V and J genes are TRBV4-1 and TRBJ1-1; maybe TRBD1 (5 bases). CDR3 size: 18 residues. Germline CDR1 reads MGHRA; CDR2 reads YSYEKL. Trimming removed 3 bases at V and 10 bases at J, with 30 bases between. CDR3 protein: CASSQDVRLRDSKAGAFF. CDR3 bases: TGCGCCAGCAGCCAGGATGTAAGACTCCGGGACTCCAAGGCGGGAGCTTTCTTT.

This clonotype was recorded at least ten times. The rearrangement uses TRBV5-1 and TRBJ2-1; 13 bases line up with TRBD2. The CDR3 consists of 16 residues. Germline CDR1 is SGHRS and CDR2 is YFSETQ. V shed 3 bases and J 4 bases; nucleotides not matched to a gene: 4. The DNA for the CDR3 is TGCGCCAGCAGCTCTGGGACTAGCGGGGCTTACAATGAGCAGTTCTTC. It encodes CASSSGTSGAYNEQFF.

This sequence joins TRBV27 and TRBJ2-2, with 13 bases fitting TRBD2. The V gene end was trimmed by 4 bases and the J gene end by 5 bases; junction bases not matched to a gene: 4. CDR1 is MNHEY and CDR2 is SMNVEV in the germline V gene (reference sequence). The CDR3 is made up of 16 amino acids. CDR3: CASSSRLAGGTGELFF. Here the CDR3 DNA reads TGTGCCAGCAGTTCAAGACTAGCGGGGGGAACCGGGGAGCTGTTTTTT.

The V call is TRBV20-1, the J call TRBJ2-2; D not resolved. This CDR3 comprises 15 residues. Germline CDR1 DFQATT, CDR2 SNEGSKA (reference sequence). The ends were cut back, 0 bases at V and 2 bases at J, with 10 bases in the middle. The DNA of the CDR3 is TGCAGTGCTAGAGATTGGGTCCTTAACACCGGGGAGCTGTTTTTT. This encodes CSARDWVLNTGELFF.

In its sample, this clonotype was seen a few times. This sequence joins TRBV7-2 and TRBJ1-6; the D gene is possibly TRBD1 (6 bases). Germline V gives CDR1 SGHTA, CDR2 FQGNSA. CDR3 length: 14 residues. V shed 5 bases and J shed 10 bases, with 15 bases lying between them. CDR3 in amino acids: CASSETAGESPLHF. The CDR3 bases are TGTGCCAGCAGCGAGACAGCAGGGGAATCACCCCTCCACTTT.

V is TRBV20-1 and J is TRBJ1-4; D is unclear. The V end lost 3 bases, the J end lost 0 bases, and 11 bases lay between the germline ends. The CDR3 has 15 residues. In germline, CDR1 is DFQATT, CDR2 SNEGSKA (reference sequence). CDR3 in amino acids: CSARAEGSTNEKLFF. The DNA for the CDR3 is TGCAGTGCTAGGGCAGAAGGTTCAACTAATGAAAAACTGTTTTTT.

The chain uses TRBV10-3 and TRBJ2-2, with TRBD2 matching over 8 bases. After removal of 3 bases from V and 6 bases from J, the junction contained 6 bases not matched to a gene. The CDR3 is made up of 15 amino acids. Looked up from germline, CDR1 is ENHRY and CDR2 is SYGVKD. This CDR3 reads CAISDGTSVAGELFF. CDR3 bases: TGTGCCATCAGTGACGGGACTAGTGTGGCCGGGGAGCTGTTTTTT.

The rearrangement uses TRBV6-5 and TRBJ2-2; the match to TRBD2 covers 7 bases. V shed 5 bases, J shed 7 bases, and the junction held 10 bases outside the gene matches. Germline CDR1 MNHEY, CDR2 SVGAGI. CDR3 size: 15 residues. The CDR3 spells CASSGGEGRDGELFF. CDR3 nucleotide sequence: TGTGCCAGCAGTGGCGGGGAGGGACGCGACGGGGAGCTGTTTTTT.